This T cell receptor beta chain is from a study of sequential checkpoint blockade in melanoma. Turning to the study itself: Matched biopsies came pretreatment and at week 13 for twenty-two patients. The study's findings and limits: For nivolumab-first patients, baseline tumor clonality was associated with response.

This table comes from immunoSEQ multiplex PCR, and its TCRdb copy is limited to in-frame clones, with some not included. The table lists about 13,000 clones, around a fifth of them singletons. The ends were cut back, 5 bases at V and 5 bases at J, with 15 bases in the middle. The CDR3 totals 14 residues. The V gene's germline CDR1 is MDHEN and CDR2 SYDVKM. Treatment denoted: randomized to nivolumab then ipilimumab (arm A) or the reverse (arm B). None of the patients previously received DNA-damaging chemotherapy. Note on this clone: Its specificity is unknown.

The receptor's source is a human donor with melanoma. The V gene is TRBV28, the J gene TRBJ1-2; D might be TRBD1 (5 bases). The sample consisted of tumor tissue (inferred from file names), taken from a patient given nivolumab and ipilimumab in sequence. This chain's CDR3 is CASSRGVYQYGYTF. The DNA for the CDR3 is TGTGCCAGCAGTCGAGGGGTTTACCAATATGGCTACACCTTC.